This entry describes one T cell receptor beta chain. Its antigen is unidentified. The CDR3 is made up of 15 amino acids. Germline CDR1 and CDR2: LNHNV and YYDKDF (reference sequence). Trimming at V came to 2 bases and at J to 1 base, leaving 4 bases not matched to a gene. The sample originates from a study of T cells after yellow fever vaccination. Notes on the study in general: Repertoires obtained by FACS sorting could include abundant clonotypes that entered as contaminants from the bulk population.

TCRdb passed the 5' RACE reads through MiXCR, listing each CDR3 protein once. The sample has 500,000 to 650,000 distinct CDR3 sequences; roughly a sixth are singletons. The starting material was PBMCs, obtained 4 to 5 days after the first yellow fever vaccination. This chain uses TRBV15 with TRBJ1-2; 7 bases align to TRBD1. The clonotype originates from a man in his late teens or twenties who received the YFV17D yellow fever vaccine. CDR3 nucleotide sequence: TGTGCCACCAGCAGAATACAGGGGCTTAACTATGGCTACACCTTC. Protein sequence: CATSRIQGLNYGYTF.